Below are 20 T cell receptor beta chains sequenced from a single sample in a study of blood T cell repertoires in COVID-19. The data were produced by immunoSEQ multiplex PCR, yet TCRdb's version contains in-frame clones alone and is incomplete. This sample yields about 160,000 clones, of which just under 90% are seen a single time; 10% belongs to the top ten. Sequencing was performed on peripheral blood. These receptor sequences come from a woman aged 70-85 years with COVID-19, enrolled during active disease.

The V and J genes are TRBV5-1 and TRBJ1-1; possible D gene TRBD1, 5 bases. The CDR3 length is 16 residues. The germline V gene encodes CDR1 SGHRS and CDR2 YFSETQ. V lost 0 bases and J lost 1, with 13 bases in between. The CDR3 nucleotides are TGCGCCAGCAGCTTGGTTCCTGACAGACAGAACACTGAAGCTTTCTTT. Its translation is CASSLVPDRQNTEAFF.

This chain joins TRBV5-1 and TRBJ1-1, with 9 bases that match TRBD1. The CDR3 covers 14 residues. After removal of 4 bases from V and 8 bases from J, the junction contained 9 bases not matched to a gene. Germline CDR1 SGHRS, CDR2 YFSETQ. CDR3 region: CASSTTTGGGEAFF. The CDR3 DNA reads TGCGCCAGCAGCACAACAACAGGGGGCGGCGAAGCTTTCTTT.

V gene TRBV5-8 combines with J gene TRBJ2-1; a weak D match, TRBD2 (5 bases). The length of the CDR3 is 20 residues. Germline V gives CDR1 SGHTS, CDR2 YDEGEE. V lost 0 bases to trimming and J lost 2 bases, with 24 bases between them. CDR3 in amino acids: CASSLGVKESRARAYNEQFF. As DNA, the CDR3 is TGTGCCAGCAGCTTGGGCGTAAAGGAGAGTCGGGCGCGGGCCTACAATGAGCAGTTCTTC.

The chain joins TRBV5-1 to TRBJ1-6, with 9 bases lining up with TRBD1. Unmatched junction bases numbered 3, after V lost 0 bases and J lost 5 bases. The CDR3 contains 16 residues. Germline V gene sequence: CDR1 SGHRS, CDR2 YFSETQ. CDR3 loop: CASSLEGQGNNSPLHF. The DNA for the CDR3 is TGCGCCAGCAGCTTGGAAGGACAGGGGAATAATTCACCCCTCCACTTT.

V is TRBV2 and J is TRBJ2-3; D is perhaps TRBD1 (5 bases). CDR1 is SNHLY and CDR2 is FYNNEI in the germline V gene. V lost 8 bases, J lost 2 bases, and 14 bases lay in between. The CDR3 runs 14 residues. The CDR3 spells CASPRVWNTDTQYF. CDR3 nucleotides: TGTGCCAGCCCCAGGGTGTGGAACACAGATACGCAGTATTTT.

This chain joins TRBV10-1 and TRBJ1-2; possible D gene TRBD1, 6 bases. Trimming took 9 bases from V and 1 from J, leaving 12 bases between them. The CDR3 is 13 residues long. In germline, CDR1 is WNHNN, CDR2 SYGVQD (reference sequence). CDR3 bases: TGCGCCAGGGCAGGGGACAATAACTATGGCTACACCTTC. Protein product: CARAGDNNYGYTF.

V is TRBV11-2 and J is TRBJ2-1; a weak D match, TRBD2 (5 bases). The germline V gene encodes CDR1 SGHAT and CDR2 FQNNGV. The CDR3 covers 17 residues. V was clipped by 9 bases and J by 5 bases, with 26 bases between them. In DNA, the CDR3 is TGTGCCAGTCAGAGTCAACCCTATTTCACGGGGAACAATGAGCAGTTCTTC. It codes for CASQSQPYFTGNNEQFF.

Comment on this clone: This CDR3 is missing its conserved last phenylalanine or tryptophan, likely due to a read error. The DNA is omitted, as the CDR3 cannot be located on it reliably, and the CDR3 follows TCRdb's listing. V and J are TRBV10-1 and TRBJ2-3; the tabulated D call, TRBD1, remains unverified against the DNA. Looked up from germline, CDR1 is WNHNN and CDR2 is SYGVQD (reference sequence). Inclusive of both ends, the CDR3 amounts to 10 amino acids. This chain's CDR3 is CASSETSTGY.

The V call is TRBV15, the J call TRBJ2-7; possibly TRBD2 for D (7 bases). The CDR3 extends over 15 amino acids. The germline gives CDR1 LNHNV, CDR2 YYDKDF (reference sequence). The ends were cut back, 1 base at V and 3 bases at J, with 13 bases in the middle. CDR3 residues: CATSRGRGGLYEQYF. As DNA, the CDR3 is TGTGCCACCAGCAGAGGTCGCGGGGGCCTCTACGAGCAGTACTTC. Supplemented by reference TRBV15 and TRBJ2-7, the full variable domain reads DAMVIQNPRYQVTQFGKPVTLSCSQTLNHNVMYWYQQKSSQAPKLLFHYYDKDFNNEADTPDNFQSRRPNTSFCFLDIRSPGLGDTAMYLCATSRGRGGLYEQYFGPGTRLTVT.

The V gene is TRBV5-3, the J gene TRBJ2-1; 8 bases map to TRBD1. TRBV5-3 is an open reading frame, and its role is uncertain. V lost 0 bases, J lost 8 bases, and 10 bases stayed unmatched. There are 16 residues in the CDR3. The CDR3 reads CARSLVWAGGFDEQFF. The CDR3, as DNA: TGTGCCAGAAGCTTGGTTTGGGCAGGGGGCTTCGATGAGCAGTTCTTC.

The CDR3 nucleotides read TGCGCCAGCAGCGAGAGCCCCTGGGAGACCCAGTACTTC. This encodes CASSESPWETQYF. This chain joins TRBV5-1 and TRBJ2-5, with unresolved D. This CDR3 is built from 13 residues. Germline V gene data show CDR1 as SGHRS and CDR2 as YFSETQ. V was trimmed by 4 bases and J by 5 bases, leaving 12 bases between them.

The table lists this clone with a few counts. The chain combines TRBV19 with TRBJ2-5; tentatively, D is TRBD2 (5 bases). This CDR3 comprises 14 residues. Germline V gene sequence: CDR1 LNHDA, CDR2 SQIVND (reference sequence). With 1 base removed from V and 5 bases from J, the gap between germline ends came to 11 bases. CDR3 in amino acids: CASSIVRGIETQYF. As DNA, the CDR3 is TGTGCCAGTAGTATAGTACGGGGTATCGAGACCCAGTACTTC.

J is TRBJ2-1 and V is TRBV2; perhaps TRBD2 as D (5 bases). Germline V gene sequence: CDR1 SNHLY, CDR2 FYNNEI. The CDR3 length is 14 residues. The V end was cut by 4 bases, the J end by 8 bases, with 15 bases between. Here the CDR3 reads CASSGLGLGDEQFF. In DNA form, the CDR3 reads TGTGCCAGCAGTGGACTTGGACTCGGCGATGAGCAGTTCTTC. Using reference TRBV2 and TRBJ2-1 for the parts outside the CDR3, the full variable domain is EPEVTQTPSHQVTQMGQEVILRCVPISNHLYFYWYRQILGQKVEFLVSFYNNEISEKSEIFDDQFSVERPDGSNFTLKIRSTKLEDSAMYFCASSGLGLGDEQFFGPGTRLTVL.

With respect to this clone: Other DNA sequences in this specimen translate into the identical CDR3. The genes are TRBV5-1 and TRBJ1-1; 8 bases align to TRBD1. Losses at the gene ends were 5 bases for V and 1 base for J; bases not matched to a gene: 4. CDR3 size: 14 residues. From germline, CDR1 is SGHRS and CDR2 YFSETQ. In DNA form, the CDR3 reads TGCGCCAGCAGTTCGGACAGGGCGAACACTGAAGCTTTCTTT. It encodes CASSSDRANTEAFF.

The genes are TRBV19 and TRBJ2-3; perhaps TRBD1 as D (5 bases). V was trimmed by 7 bases and J by 2 bases, leaving 19 bases between them. Germline CDR1 reads LNHDA; CDR2 reads SQIVND (reference sequence). The CDR3 runs to 16 residues. This CDR3 is CASTTRGGRFTDTQYF. The DNA for the CDR3 is TGTGCCAGTACCACAAGGGGCGGTCGATTCACAGATACGCAGTATTTT.

The chain links TRBV5-1 to TRBJ2-6, with D perhaps TRBD1 (5 bases). The CDR3 is made up of 15 amino acids. CDR1 is SGHRS and CDR2 is YFSETQ in the germline V gene. V lost 1 base to trimming and J lost 3 bases, with 8 bases between them. This CDR3 is CASSLLGLGANVLTF. The CDR3 coding sequence is TGCGCCAGCAGCTTGTTGGGGCTTGGGGCCAACGTCCTGACTTTC.

The chain links TRBV4-1 to TRBJ2-2, with 7 bases lining up with TRBD1. Germline V gives CDR1 MGHRA, CDR2 YSYEKL. With 8 bases clipped from V and 4 bases from J, the junction kept 7 bases outside the gene matches. CDR3 length equals 14 residues. The CDR3 region is CASARQGATGELFF. Written as DNA, the CDR3 is TGCGCCAGCGCCCGACAGGGAGCCACCGGGGAGCTGTTTTTT.

V usage is TRBV5-6 and J usage is TRBJ2-5, with 12 bases matching TRBD2. From germline, CDR1 is SGHDT and CDR2 YYEEEE. CDR3 length: 17 residues. V was pared by 5 bases and J by 4 bases, with 12 bases of the junction left unmatched. The CDR3 here is CASRSGLAGKGRETQYF. The CDR3 DNA reads as TGTGCCAGCAGATCAGGACTAGCGGGGAAAGGGCGAGAGACCCAGTACTTC.

The rearrangement uses TRBV5-4 and TRBJ1-2; 7 bases fit TRBD1. With 1 base clipped from V and 2 bases from J, the junction kept 2 bases outside the gene matches. The CDR3 runs to 14 residues. CDR1 and CDR2 (germline): SGHNT, YYREEE (reference sequence). The CDR3 bases are TGTGCCAGCAGCTTGACGACAGGGAACTATGGCTACACCTTC. Its protein is CASSLTTGNYGYTF.

V gene TRBV7-6 combines with J gene TRBJ2-7, with TRBD1 matching 11 bases. J gave up 4 bases and V 5 bases, and 4 bases lay outside the gene matches. This CDR3 contains 14 residues. CDR1 and CDR2 (germline): SGHVS, FNYEAQ. The CDR3 sequence is CASSSGTGGYEQYF. CDR3 in DNA: TGTGCCAGCAGCAGCGGGACAGGGGGATACGAGCAGTACTTC.